This T cell receptor (beta chain) derives from a study of multiple sclerosis patients with progressive multifocal leukoencephalopathy. Notes on this clone: Its target is not known.

Germline V gene lookup returns CDR1 SEHNR and CDR2 FQNEAQ (reference sequence). The CDR3 runs 14 residues. V gave up 6 bases and J gave up 2 bases, with 14 bases separating them. Indicated time point: before natalizumab initiation. Notes on the study in general: Findings may reflect JC virus infection or just general immunocompromise.

Using immunoSEQ multiplex PCR, the repertoire was profiled, and TCRdb retains in-frame clones only, with some absent. The sample lists under 40,000 clones; over 90% were seen once. The source of this sequence is a man younger than 45 with multiple sclerosis. This rearrangement joins TRBV7-9 to TRBJ2-7; D may be TRBD1 (5 bases). The specimen was PBMCs. CDR3: CASRSGQGPYEQYF. CDR3 nucleotides: TGTGCCAGCAGATCTGGGCAGGGTCCCTACGAGCAGTACTTC.